These T cell receptor beta chains were read from a single sample in a study of T cells after yellow fever vaccination. From the 5' RACE reads, TCRdb called clonotypes with MiXCR, one entry per CDR3 protein. The table shows under 550,000 distinct CDR3 sequences, with about a fifth occurring only once. The material sequenced was PBMCs, taken less than 25 days after the first yellow fever vaccination. Receptor source: a man aged 18 to 29 who received the YFV17D yellow fever vaccine. Each CDR3 is given with its conserved first and last residue. The D gene is left open where the match is weak. Size is omitted from some rows. Given values are once, few, many or a class for expanded clones.

V	J	D	size	DNA	CDR3
TRBV12-3/TRBV12-4	TRBJ2-1	TRBD2	NA	TGTGCCAGCCGTAGCGGGGGGGCGGTTAATGAGCAGTTCTTC	CASRSGGAVNEQFF
TRBV9	TRBJ1-1	NA	few	TGTGCCAGCAGCGTGCAGGTGTCAGACACTGAAGCTTTCTTT	CASSVQVSDTEAFF
TRBV7-2	TRBJ1-1	NA	NA	TGTGCCAGCAGCTTATACAGCGGGGTTCGTGGCACTGAAGCTTTCTTT	CASSLYSGVRGTEAFF
TRBV7-9	TRBJ1-1	NA	NA	TGTGCCAGCAGCCTAACCAACAGGGAAGCTTTCTTT	CASSLTNREAFF
TRBV5-5	TRBJ2-3	NA	few	TGTGCCAGCAGCGTACACAACCCAGATACGCAGTATTTT	CASSVHNPDTQYF
TRBV12-3/TRBV12-4	TRBJ1-5	NA	few	TGTGCCAGCAGTTTGAACTGGGGCAATCAGCCCCAGCATTTT	CASSLNWGNQPQHF
TRBV5-1	TRBJ2-1	TRBD1	few	TGCGCCAGCAGCCGCCTGAGCGGACAGGGAGACGAGCAGTTCTTC	CASSRLSGQGDEQFF
TRBV6-5	TRBJ2-7	NA	once	TGTGCCAGCAGTTACTCACCCACGGGACCCGGGGACGAGCAGTACTTC	CASSYSPTGPGDEQYF
TRBV7-2	TRBJ2-1	NA	NA	TGTGCCAGCAGCCTAAGTGGGACCTACGACTACAATGAGCAGTTCTTC	CASSLSGTYDYNEQFF
TRBV6-1	TRBJ1-5	TRBD1	NA	TGTGCCAGCTGTCTCGGGACAGTTAATCAGCCCCAGCATTTT	CASCLGTVNQPQHF
TRBV11-2	TRBJ2-1	TRBD2	NA	TGTGCCAGCAGACACCTAGCGGGGGCGTACAATGAGCAGTTCTTC	CASRHLAGAYNEQFF
TRBV21-1	TRBJ1-1	NA	few	TGTGCCAGCAGCAAATGGGTGGTCACTGAAGCTTTCTTT	CASSKWVVTEAFF
TRBV7-8	TRBJ2-2	NA	few	TGTGCCAGCAGCTTAGGTGGGGGGCGGACCGGGGAGCTGTTTTTT	CASSLGGGRTGELFF
TRBV5-1	TRBJ2-1	TRBD1	NA	TGCGCCAGCAGAGGGACAGGGACCCTTGAGCAGTTCTTC	CASRGTGTLEQFF
TRBV7-2	TRBJ2-7	TRBD1	many	TGTGCCAGCAGCCCCGGGACAGGGTACGAGCAGTACTTC	CASSPGTGYEQYF
TRBV6-5	TRBJ2-2	NA	few	TGTGCCAGCAGTTACGGTTGGGGGGACACCGGGGAGCTGTTTTTT	CASSYGWGDTGELFF
TRBV15	TRBJ1-5	NA	NA	TGTGCCACCAGCACACCCAGGGATCGGAGTCAGCCCCAGCATTTT	CATSTPRDRSQPQHF
TRBV13	TRBJ1-6	NA	few	TGTGCCAGCAGCTTAGGAGGACCCCACCAATGGCCACCCCTCCACTTT	CASSLGGPHQWPPLHF
TRBV7-8	TRBJ2-4	NA	NA	TGTGCCAGCAGCTTACGGGGCAGGGGTGCTTCCAAAAACATTCAGTACTTC	CASSLRGRGASKNIQYF
TRBV6-5	TRBJ1-5	NA	few	TGTGCCAGCAGTTATGCAGGGGATAGCAATCAGCCCCAGCATTTT	CASSYAGDSNQPQHF
TRBV20-1	TRBJ1-2	TRBD1	NA	TGCAGTGCTGGGACAGGGAGGTACTATGGCTACACCTTC	CSAGTGRYYGYTF
TRBV5-1	TRBJ2-5	NA	few	TGCGCCAGCAGCTTGAGGCCCCTTTCCAACCGACAAGAGACCCAGTACTTC	CASSLRPLSNRQETQYF
TRBV7-8	TRBJ1-6	NA	few	TGTGCCAGCAGCCCTGGGAGGGGGGTGCGGTATTCACCCCTCCACTTT	CASSPGRGVRYSPLHF
TRBV20-1	TRBJ2-2	TRBD1	NA	TGCAGTGCTAGACGGACAGGGGTTACCGGGGAGCTGTTTTTT	CSARRTGVTGELFF
TRBV5-1	TRBJ2-3	TRBD2	few	TGCGCCAGCAGCAGGCCGACTAGCGGGGGCTTTAGAGATACGCAGTATTTT	CASSRPTSGGFRDTQYF
TRBV7-8	TRBJ2-5	NA	few	TGTGCCAGCAGCTACCGGCCTACCGGGGTGACCCAGTACTTC	CASSYRPTGVTQYF
TRBV11-2	TRBJ2-1	NA	NA	TGTGCCAGCAGCGCCGGGACTCCCGTAAAGGGGCAGTTCTTC	CASSAGTPVKGQFF
TRBV12-3/TRBV12-4	TRBJ1-4	NA	few	TGTGCCAGCAGTATGACAGATCAAAATGAAAAACTGTTTTTT	CASSMTDQNEKLFF
TRBV3-1	TRBJ1-2	NA	NA	TGTGCCAGCAGCCAAGATCTTGACAGAATCTATGGCTACACCTTC	CASSQDLDRIYGYTF
TRBV28	TRBJ1-1	NA	NA	TGTGCCAGCAGTTTTGCAGGCGACACTGAAGCTTTCTTT	CASSFAGDTEAFF
TRBV2	TRBJ2-2	NA	NA	TGTGCCAGCAGTGAGTCTGGGCCAGCTTCCTCGGAGCTGTTTTTT	CASSESGPASSELFF
TRBV29-1	TRBJ2-5	TRBD1	NA	TGCAGCGCAACCGGGACAGGGAAAGAGACCCAGTACTTC	CSATGTGKETQYF
TRBV4-2	TRBJ1-5	NA	few	TGTGCCAGCAGCCAAGATCAACGGACAGCTTATCAGCCCCAGCATTTT	CASSQDQRTAYQPQHF
TRBV5-1	TRBJ1-2	TRBD1	NA	TGCGCCAGCAGCAGGGACCCCAGGGGGGCTAACTATGGCTACACCTTC	CASSRDPRGANYGYTF
TRBV7-8	TRBJ2-2	TRBD2	few	TGTGCCAGCAGCTTAGAACTAGCGGGGGTCGCTCGGGGGGAGCTGTTTTTT	CASSLELAGVARGELFF
TRBV3-1	TRBJ2-1	TRBD2	NA	TGTGCCAGCAGCCAAGAACCTTGGGGGAGGGACGATATTGCTGAGCAGTTCTTC	CASSQEPWGRDDIAEQFF
TRBV5-1	TRBJ2-7	TRBD1	many	TGCGCCAGCAGCTTACAGGGACAGGCGTCCGACGAGCAGTACTTC	CASSLQGQASDEQYF
TRBV7-8	TRBJ2-1	NA	NA	TGTGCCAGCAGCTTACCCCTCCGGTTCAGGTCCCACAATGAGCAGCTCTTC	CASSLPLRFRSHNEQLF
TRBV20-1	TRBJ2-1	NA	NA	TGCAGTGCTAGTGATGTCTTCTCCTTCAATGAGCAGTTCTTC	CSASDVFSFNEQFF
TRBV15	TRBJ1-2	NA	NA	TGTGCCACCAGCACAGGCCAGGGGAGGAACTATGGCTACACCTTC	CATSTGQGRNYGYTF
TRBV20-1	TRBJ2-5	TRBD2	few	TGCAGTGCTGACGGGACTAGCGGGGGGTTGGAGACCCAGTACTTC	CSADGTSGGLETQYF
TRBV5-1	TRBJ1-3	TRBD1	many	TGCGCCAGCAGCCGGGACAGCTCTGGAAACACCATATATTTT	CASSRDSSGNTIYF
TRBV29-1	TRBJ2-5	NA	many	TGCAGCGGGAATTCGAAAGAGACCCAGTACTTC	CSGNSKETQYF
TRBV11-2	TRBJ2-7	NA	few	TGTGCCAGCAGCCTACGGGACAAGTCCTACGAGCAGTACTTC	CASSLRDKSYEQYF
TRBV20-1	TRBJ2-5	NA	NA	TGCAGTGCAGGGACTGTACATGAGACCCAGTACTTC	CSAGTVHETQYF
TRBV7-2	TRBJ2-3	TRBD2	NA	TGTGCCAGCAGCTTAACCCGTAGCGGGGTCGGGACAGATACGCAGTATTTT	CASSLTRSGVGTDTQYF
TRBV12-3/TRBV12-4	TRBJ1-2	NA	many	TGTGCCAGCAAGGAAGCCAATATGAATGGCTACACCTTC	CASKEANMNGYTF
TRBV7-2	TRBJ2-5	NA	NA	TGTGCCAGCGTCAACAGGGCTGTAGACTTAGGGACCCAGTACTTC	CASVNRAVDLGTQYF
TRBV20-1	TRBJ1-5	NA	many	TGCAGTGCCCTTCGAGGGTATAATCAGCCCCAGCATTTT	CSALRGYNQPQHF
TRBV3-1	TRBJ2-2	NA	few	TGTGCCAGCAGCCCCACCTGGAGCGGGGAGCTGTTTTTT	CASSPTWSGELFF
TRBV9	TRBJ1-4	NA	NA	TGTGCCAGCAGCGCGCCGGACAGAGAAAAACTGTTTTTT	CASSAPDREKLFF
TRBV20-1	TRBJ2-1	NA	NA	TGCAGTGCTTGGGACAACTACAATGAGCAGTTCTTC	CSAWDNYNEQFF
TRBV7-2	TRBJ2-3	NA	many	TGTGCCAGCAGCTTGTACGGGGTCACAGATACGCAGTATTTT	CASSLYGVTDTQYF
TRBV9	TRBJ1-4	NA	few	TGTGCCAGCAGCGTAGGACAGTTGAGTGCAACTAATGAAAAACTGTTTTTT	CASSVGQLSATNEKLFF
TRBV20-1	TRBJ1-5	NA	NA	TGCAGTGCTAGTGTCAAGGGGATTGGCCAGCCCCAGCATTTT	CSASVKGIGQPQHF